These 30 T cell receptor beta chains came from one sample sequenced in a study of Graves' ophthalmopathy and Graves' hyperthyroidism. From RNA, the CDR3 regions of TCR beta chains were amplified and sequenced. The workflow started with a first-round RT-PCR run with HTBI primers and then moved on to a second-round multiplex PCR. TCRdb reanalysed the multiplex PCR reads using MiXCR and keeps one entry per CDR3 protein. In the table there are approximately 410,000 distinct CDR3 sequences, roughly 15% of which are singletons. The material sequenced was peripheral blood. The receptors were gathered from a woman aged 18-30 years with stable Graves' hyperthyroidism.

This clonotype was recorded a few times. The chain employs TRBV25-1 and TRBJ2-7; possible D gene TRBD1, 5 bases. The germline V and J ends were trimmed by 1 base and 7 bases, with 11 bases remaining between them. CDR3 length equals 13 residues. In germline, CDR1 is MGHDK, CDR2 SYGVNS. CDR3 bases: TGTGCCAGCAGTGAATTAAGGGGTCGGGAGCAGTACTTC. Amino acids: CASSELRGREQYF.

This clonotype appeared many times. The rearrangement joins TRBV7-6 to TRBJ1-1; D uncertain. The CDR3 runs 15 residues. The germline gives CDR1 SGHVS, CDR2 FNYEAQ. Trimming left V 3 bases short and J 2 bases short, with 13 bases between. CDR3 in amino acids: CASSFNTLDNTEAFF. The CDR3 nucleotides are TGTGCCAGCAGCTTTAATACACTGGATAACACTGAAGCTTTCTTT. The full variable domain, in which reference TRBV7-6 and TRBJ1-1 provide the parts outside the CDR3, is GAGVSQSPRYKVTKRGQDVALRCDPISGHVSLYWYRQALGQGPEFLTYFNYEAQQDKSGLPNDRFSAERPEGSISTLTIQRTEQRDSAMYRCASSFNTLDNTEAFFGQGTRLTVV.

This clonotype was found a few times. The chain combines TRBV6-1 with TRBJ2-2, with 7 bases lining up with TRBD1. Germline-derived CDR1 and CDR2 are MNHNS and SASEGT. The V segment lost 6 bases and the J segment 3 bases; nucleotides outside the gene matches: 4. This CDR3 contains 14 residues. The CDR3 DNA reads as TGTGCCAGCAGACCGACAGGGTACACCGGGGAGCTGTTTTTT. As protein: CASRPTGYTGELFF.

The gene calls are TRBV7-2 and TRBJ2-2; 11 bases fit TRBD1. This CDR3 has 15 residues. With 5 bases clipped from V and 7 bases from J, the junction kept 6 bases outside the gene matches. CDR1 and CDR2 (germline): SGHTA, FQGNSA. The CDR3 nucleotides are TGTGCCAGCAGCCAAGGACAGGGGGCGGACGGGGAGCTGTTTTTT. Its translation is CASSQGQGADGELFF. The full variable domain, in which reference TRBV7-2 and TRBJ2-2 provide the parts outside the CDR3, is GAGVSQSPSNKVTEKGKDVELRCDPISGHTALYWYRQSLGQGLEFLIYFQGNSAPDKSGLPSDRFSAERTGGSVSTLTIQRTQQEDSAVYLCASSQGQGADGELFFGEGSRLTVL.

This clonotype was seen at least ten times. This rearrangement joins TRBV7-9 to TRBJ1-6; a weak D match, TRBD1 (6 bases). CDR1 and CDR2 from the germline V gene are SEHNR and FQNEAQ (reference sequence). Between the trimmed V and J ends, which lost 0 bases and 6 bases, there was a span of 9 bases. The CDR3 consists of 15 residues. The CDR3 loop is CASSLARRGNSPLHF. The CDR3 DNA reads as TGTGCCAGCAGCTTAGCCCGCAGGGGTAATTCACCCCTCCACTTT.

The chain links TRBV7-8 to TRBJ2-7; D gene unclear. CDR3 size: 16 residues. V shed 3 bases and J shed 0 bases, with 15 bases lying between them. Germline V CDR1 and CDR2: SGHVS, FQNEAQ. Here the CDR3 DNA reads TGTGCCAGCAGCTTTTCTACCTTCGGGTCCTCCTACGAGCAGTACTTC. Protein sequence: CASSFSTFGSSYEQYF.

Turning to this clonotype: A read error may explain this, as a much larger clone is one base away. V and J are TRBV5-1 and TRBJ2-2, with D maybe TRBD1 (5 bases). The CDR3 has 18 residues. Germline lookup yields CDR1 SGHRS and CDR2 YFSETQ. CDR3 protein: CSSSLAGSRQTLPGELFF. CDR3 nucleotide sequence: TGCTCCAGCAGCTTGGCCGGTTCTCGACAGACGTTACCCGGGGAGCTGTTTTTT.

The rearrangement links TRBV2 to TRBJ2-5, with 11 bases lining up with TRBD2. This CDR3 spans 15 amino acids. The J segment lost 4 bases and the V segment lost 5 bases, leaving 6 bases of the junction unmatched. Germline values: CDR1 SNHLY, CDR2 FYNNEI. CDR3 nucleotides: TGTGCCAGCAGTCCTAGCGGGGGGATTGGAGAGACCCAGTACTTC. Protein sequence: CASSPSGGIGETQYF.

Points on this clonotype: A much larger clone differs from this one at a single base, so this may be a read error. The chain has TRBV5-1 and TRBJ1-1; TRBD1 agrees at 8 bases. The germline gives CDR1 SGHRS, CDR2 YFSETQ. The V gene end was trimmed by 4 bases and the J gene end by 3 bases; junction bases not matched to a gene: 5. The CDR3 sequence is 14 residues long. CDR3: CASSREDRDTEAFF. Here the CDR3 DNA reads TGCGCCAGCAGCCGGGAGGACAGGGACACTGAAGCTTTCTTT. The full variable domain, with the rest looked up from reference TRBV5-1 and TRBJ1-1, is KAGVTQTPRYLIKTRGQQVTLSCSPISGHRSVSWYQQTPGQGLQFLFEYFSETQRNKGNFPGRFSGRQFSNSRSEMNVSTLELGDSALYLCASSREDRDTEAFFGQGTRLTVV.

Many counts were recorded for this clonotype. The chain joins TRBV12-3 or TRBV12-4 to TRBJ1-5; no reliable D call. CDR3 length equals 14 residues. Trimming cost V 4 bases and J 1 base, with 8 bases left between them. DNA for the CDR3: TGTGCCAGCAGTTGGTCCGGGAGCAATCAGCCCCAGCATTTT. Protein: CASSWSGSNQPQHF.

The chain links TRBV11-2 to TRBJ2-5, with 10 positions matching TRBD2. The germline gives CDR1 SGHAT, CDR2 FQNNGV. The CDR3 spans 16 residues. Trimming at V came to 0 bases and at J to 5 bases, leaving 6 bases not matched to a gene. The CDR3 protein is CASSLDPAGGRETQYF. The CDR3 DNA sequence: TGTGCCAGCAGCTTAGATCCAGCGGGGGGGAGGGAGACCCAGTACTTC. The entire variable domain, with the rest obtained from reference TRBV11-2 and TRBJ2-5, is as follows: EAGVAQSPRYKIIEKRQSVAFWCNPISGHATLYWYQQILGQGPKLLIQFQNNGVVDDSQLPKDRFSAERLKGVDSTLKIQPAKLEDSAVYLCASSLDPAGGRETQYFGPGTRLLVL.

The chain is built from TRBV24-1 and TRBJ2-2; D remains unclear. The CDR3 totals 14 residues. Germline values: CDR1 KGHDR, CDR2 SFDVKD. Trimming pared 0 bases from V and 5 bases from J, leaving 6 bases between. CDR3 residues: CATSDLASTGELFF. The CDR3 DNA follows: TGTGCCACCAGTGATTTGGCCTCAACCGGGGAGCTGTTTTTT.

The table lists this clonotype with many counts. The chain employs TRBV12-3 or TRBV12-4 and TRBJ2-5; D tentatively reads TRBD1 or TRBD2 (5 bases each). This CDR3 contains 15 residues. V lost 6 bases and J lost 4, with 18 bases in between. Here the CDR3 DNA reads TGTGCCAGCAGCTCCGGGACCCGGGTTGGAGAGACCCAGTACTTC. Amino acids: CASSSGTRVGETQYF.

This clonotype was found many times. The rearrangement links TRBV6-5 to TRBJ2-2, with unresolved D. Germline lookup yields CDR1 MNHEY and CDR2 SVGAGI. There are 14 residues in the CDR3. V dropped 3 bases and J dropped 3 bases, with 8 bases sitting between them. This CDR3 is CASSYLSHTGELFF. The DNA of the CDR3 is TGTGCCAGCAGTTATCTCTCCCACACCGGGGAGCTGTTTTTT.

The table lists this clonotype with many counts. The chain joins TRBV10-2 to TRBJ1-5, with D possibly TRBD1 on 5 matching bases. The CDR3 sequence is 14 residues long. V gave up 4 bases and J gave up 9 bases, with 16 bases separating them. Germline V CDR1 and CDR2: WSHSY, SAAADI. The CDR3 spells CASSVGGRGWPQHF. CDR3 DNA: TGCGCCAGCAGTGTCGGGGGACGGGGGTGGCCCCAGCATTTT.

This clonotype came up many times. The chain is built from TRBV19 and TRBJ1-3; the D gene is possibly TRBD1 (5 bases). The CDR3 has 14 residues. V was trimmed by 7 bases and J by 4 bases, leaving 14 bases between them. The germline gives CDR1 LNHDA, CDR2 SQIVND (reference sequence). CDR3 residues: CASTFGDLGNTIYF. In DNA form, the CDR3 reads TGTGCCAGTACCTTCGGGGACCTCGGAAACACCATATATTTT.

This clonotype came up many times. V and J are TRBV7-2 and TRBJ1-6; D remains unclear. CDR1 SGHTA and CDR2 FQGNSA come from the germline V gene. The CDR3 sequence is 14 residues long. Between the trimmed V and J ends, which lost 2 bases and 5 bases, there was a span of 7 bases. In DNA form, the CDR3 reads TGTGCCAGCAGCTTACCCAGCGATAATTCACCCCTCCACTTT. Amino acid sequence: CASSLPSDNSPLHF.

This clonotype was seen many times. DNA of the CDR3: TGTGCCAGCAGCCTCAGGGAAGGTCAGCCCCAGCATTTT. Translated: CASSLREGQPQHF. The chain links TRBV12-3 or TRBV12-4 to TRBJ1-5, with a weak D call TRBD1 (5 bases). This CDR3 spans 13 amino acids. The V end lost 6 bases, the J end lost 6 bases, and 12 bases lay between the germline ends.

This clonotype occurred a few times. The chain employs TRBV4-1 and TRBJ1-1; a weak D match, TRBD1 (6 bases). CDR1 MGHRA and CDR2 YSYEKL come from the germline V gene. The ends were cut back, 2 bases at V and 1 base at J, with 11 bases in the middle. This CDR3 contains 15 residues. CDR3 nucleotide sequence: TGCGCCAGCAGCCAACCCCGCAGGGGGAACACTGAAGCTTTCTTT. Protein: CASSQPRRGNTEAFF.

The sample holds a few counts of this clonotype. The gene calls are TRBV12-3 or TRBV12-4 and TRBJ2-5, with no clear D. The CDR3 is 12 amino acids. V lost 6 bases and J lost 5, with 10 bases in between. The CDR3 protein is CASSPAMETQYF. CDR3 DNA: TGTGCCAGCAGCCCTGCTATGGAGACCCAGTACTTC.

V usage is TRBV27 and J usage is TRBJ2-2; D possibly corresponds to TRBD2 (6 bases). There are 19 residues in the CDR3. Looked up from germline, CDR1 is MNHEY and CDR2 is SMNVEV (reference sequence). V shed 5 bases and J shed 0 bases, with 22 bases lying between them. The CDR3 loop is CASSPIPGVSRSNTGELFF. Here the CDR3 DNA reads TGTGCCAGCAGTCCCATCCCGGGGGTTTCGCGTTCGAACACCGGGGAGCTGTTTTTT.

This clonotype was observed many times. This chain joins TRBV11-2 and TRBJ2-2; no reliable D call. Germline values: CDR1 SGHAT, CDR2 FQNNGV. The V end lost 5 bases, the J end lost 1 base, and 14 bases lay between the germline ends. CDR3 length: 16 amino acids. The CDR3 spells CASSPPLLMNTGELFF. CDR3 in DNA: TGTGCCAGCAGCCCTCCCCTCCTGATGAACACCGGGGAGCTGTTTTTT.

In this sample, this clonotype turned up many times. CDR3 DNA: TGTGCCAGCAGAGACGAGAGGACACAACAACACTACGAGCAGTACTTC. Translated, it gives CASRDERTQQHYEQYF. The genes are TRBV2 and TRBJ2-7, with a tentative D call TRBD1 (5 bases). V was pared by 6 bases and J by 3 bases, with 21 bases between. Germline values: CDR1 SNHLY, CDR2 FYNNEI. The CDR3 sequence is 16 residues long.

This clonotype has at least ten counts. J is TRBJ2-7 and V is TRBV27, with 7 nucleotides matching TRBD1. The CDR3 totals 17 residues. After removal of 5 bases from V and 0 bases from J, the junction contained 13 bases not matched to a gene. CDR1 MNHEY and CDR2 SMNVEV come from the germline V gene (reference sequence). CDR3 in DNA: TGTGCCAGCAGTCTAAAGCGACAGGGCCCATACTCCTACGAGCAGTACTTC. Encoded protein: CASSLKRQGPYSYEQYF.

This clonotype was detected a few times. V gene TRBV11-2 combines with J gene TRBJ2-2; 10 bases map to TRBD1. The CDR3 runs to 17 residues. Germline V gives CDR1 SGHAT, CDR2 FQNNGV. Trimming cost V 6 bases and J 4 bases; bases outside gene matches: 11. The CDR3 DNA reads as TGTGCCAGCAGTCTCGGACAGGGGGGGATTGGCACCGGGGAGCTGTTTTTT. It encodes CASSLGQGGIGTGELFF. Filled out from reference TRBV11-2 and TRBJ2-2, the complete variable domain reads EAGVAQSPRYKIIEKRQSVAFWCNPISGHATLYWYQQILGQGPKLLIQFQNNGVVDDSQLPKDRFSAERLKGVDSTLKIQPAKLEDSAVYLCASSLGQGGIGTGELFFGEGSRLTVL.

This chain connects TRBV6-1 to TRBJ1-2, with D hard to call. Germline-derived CDR1 and CDR2 are MNHNS and SASEGT. The CDR3 has 12 residues. With 6 bases removed from V and 4 bases from J, the gap between germline ends came to 9 bases. The CDR3 nucleotides are TGTGCCAGCAGCGACCGTGTCTATGGCTACACCTTC. Protein product: CASSDRVYGYTF.

This clonotype appeared many times. The chain is built from TRBV12-3 or TRBV12-4 and TRBJ1-1; TRBD1 aligns across 8 bases. The CDR3 has 14 residues. Trimming cost V 1 base and J 6 bases; bases outside gene matches: 4. The CDR3 region has the DNA TGTGCCAGCAGTTTAGGGGCAGGGGGCGCTGAAGCTTTCTTT. Protein: CASSLGAGGAEAFF.

Many counts were recorded for this clonotype. CDR3 bases: TGTGCCAGCAGTCCTCCCGCAGGGTCCGGGGAGCTGTTTTTT. Protein sequence: CASSPPAGSGELFF. The chain links TRBV25-1 to TRBJ2-2; D possibly corresponds to TRBD1 (5 bases). This CDR3 comprises 14 residues. Germline CDR1 and CDR2: MGHDK and SYGVNS. Trimming pared 5 bases from V and 6 bases from J, leaving 13 bases between.

There are a few counts of this clonotype. The CDR3 nucleotides are TGTGCCAGCAGTGAAGGCGGGGGGGCTACCGGGGAGCTGTTTTTT. Its protein product is CASSEGGGATGELFF. The gene calls are TRBV2 and TRBJ2-2; 9 bases agree with TRBD2. The V gene's germline CDR1 is SNHLY and CDR2 FYNNEI. V lost 1 base and J lost 5; bases outside the gene matches: 2. CDR3 length equals 15 residues. The full variable domain, with the rest looked up from reference TRBV2 and TRBJ2-2, is EPEVTQTPSHQVTQMGQEVILRCVPISNHLYFYWYRQILGQKVEFLVSFYNNEISEKSEIFDDQFSVERPDGSNFTLKIRSTKLEDSAMYFCASSEGGGATGELFFGEGSRLTVL.

This clonotype was recorded many times. The chain links TRBV19 to TRBJ1-1; D not resolved. The CDR3 length is 13 residues. V lost 6 bases to trimming and J lost 4 bases, with 12 bases between them. Germline V gene sequence: CDR1 LNHDA, CDR2 SQIVND (reference sequence). CDR3: CASSYGLTTEAFF. DNA of the CDR3: TGTGCCAGTAGCTATGGGTTAACCACTGAAGCTTTCTTT.